A single sample is the source of the 18 T cell receptor beta chains below, sequenced in a study of human T cells and chemical hapten exposure. TCRdb reprocessed the RACE reads via MiXCR and lists one record per CDR3 protein. Of roughly 40,000 distinct CDR3 sequences listed, 10% to 13% are singletons. Sample time point: pre-sensitization, week 0. The treatment was: therapeutic diphenylcyclopropenone sensitization with weekly scalp DPC. The material was whole blood, obtained in connection with sensitization to the hapten diphenylcyclopropenone (DPC). These receptors were taken from a man younger than 40 with alopecia areata. Some clones in this sample may be carry-over from other donors' samples.

This clonotype was seen repeatedly, ten times or more. This chain joins TRBV3-1 and TRBJ2-5, with 9 bases identical to TRBD2. The CDR3 sequence is 18 residues long. Germline CDR1 reads LGHDT; CDR2 reads YNNKEL (reference sequence). With 0 bases clipped from V and 5 bases from J, the junction kept 13 bases outside the gene matches. CDR3 residues: CASSQDRAGGTSSETQYF. In DNA form, the CDR3 reads TGTGCCAGCAGCCAAGATCGGGCAGGCGGGACTAGCTCGGAGACCCAGTACTTC.

The rearrangement joins TRBV3-1 to TRBJ1-1, with D possibly TRBD1 on 6 matching bases. From germline, CDR1 is LGHDT and CDR2 YNNKEL (reference sequence). CDR3 length: 15 amino acids. Trimming cost V 1 base and J 3 bases, with 12 bases left between them. The chain's CDR3 is CASSQGIGGHTEAFF. CDR3 DNA sequence: TGTGCCAGCAGCCAAGGTATCGGGGGGCACACTGAAGCTTTCTTT. The complete variable domain, with remaining parts taken from reference TRBV3-1 and TRBJ1-1, reads DTAVSQTPKYLVTQMGNDKSIKCEQNLGHDTMYWYKQDSKKFLKIMFSYNNKELIINETVPNRFSPKSPDKAHLNLHINSLELGDSAVYFCASSQGIGGHTEAFFGQGTRLTVV.

This clonotype showed up many times. The chain couples TRBV20-1 to TRBJ1-5, with 7 nucleotides matching TRBD1. The V gene end was trimmed by 5 bases and the J gene end by 0 bases; junction bases not matched to a gene: 4. Germline V gene sequence: CDR1 DFQATT, CDR2 SNEGSKA (reference sequence). CDR3 length: 14 amino acids. The CDR3 is CSAEQGYSNQPQHF. The CDR3 coding sequence is TGCAGTGCTGAACAGGGGTATAGCAATCAGCCCCAGCATTTT.

This clonotype was counted only a few times. The rearrangement joins TRBV20-1 to TRBJ1-6, with 8 bases fitting TRBD1. Germline V gene lookup returns CDR1 DFQATT and CDR2 SNEGSKA (reference sequence). The ends lost 6 bases at V and 7 bases at J; junction bases unmatched: 11. The CDR3 covers 15 residues. In DNA form, the CDR3 reads TGCAGTGCCCCGGCGAGGACAGGGCACAATTCACCCCTCCACTTT. It translates to CSAPARTGHNSPLHF.

The genes are TRBV7-9 and TRBJ2-7, with 7 bases aligning to TRBD1. From germline, CDR1 is SEHNR and CDR2 FQNEAQ (reference sequence). The CDR3 runs to 14 residues. The V gene end was trimmed by 5 bases and the J gene end by 3 bases; junction bases not matched to a gene: 7. The CDR3 sequence: CASSPRTGHYEQYV. The CDR3 DNA is TGTGCCAGCAGCCCCCGGACAGGCCACTACGAGCAGTACGTC.

This clonotype occurred many times. The genes are TRBV7-2 and TRBJ1-2; 7 bases are a match to TRBD1. Germline V lookup: CDR1 SGHTA, CDR2 FQGNSA. Unmatched junction bases numbered 7, after V lost 6 bases and J lost 0 bases. CDR3 length: 15 residues. The CDR3 protein is CASSSGQAANYGYTF. CDR3 DNA: TGTGCCAGCAGTTCCGGACAGGCGGCTAACTATGGCTACACCTTC.

This clonotype was seen only a few times. V gene TRBV29-1 combines with J gene TRBJ2-3; 13 bases map to TRBD2. Germline CDR1 and CDR2: SQVTM and ANQGSEA. J gave up 7 bases and V 6 bases, and 7 bases lay outside the gene matches. This CDR3 is built from 14 residues. CDR3 sequence: CSVRTSGGIHTQYF. The CDR3, as DNA: TGCAGCGTGAGGACTAGCGGGGGCATACATACGCAGTATTTT.

Ten or more counts support this clonotype. The rearrangement joins TRBV12-3 or TRBV12-4 to TRBJ2-1; TRBD1 might be the D (5 bases). The CDR3 extends over 15 amino acids. V lost 6 bases to trimming and J lost 1 base, with 13 bases between them. The CDR3: CASRPQGPSYNEQFF. CDR3 nucleotide sequence: TGTGCCAGCAGACCTCAGGGTCCTTCCTACAATGAGCAGTTCTTC.

Ten or more counts support this clonotype. The chain recombines TRBV18 with TRBJ2-1, with 13 nucleotides matching TRBD2. The ends lost 3 bases at V and 0 bases at J; junction bases unmatched: 8. Germline V CDR1 and CDR2: KGHSH, LQKENI. This CDR3 spans 19 amino acids. CDR3 in amino acids: CASSPRTSGSPSSYNEQFF. The CDR3 DNA reads as TGTGCCAGCTCACCGAGGACTAGCGGGAGCCCCAGCTCCTACAATGAGCAGTTCTTC.

This clonotype was counted only a few times. This chain links TRBV2 with TRBJ1-1; 10 bases map to TRBD1. Trimming cost V 4 bases and J 4 bases; bases outside gene matches: 9. CDR1 and CDR2 from the germline V gene are SNHLY and FYNNEI. The CDR3 sequence is 16 residues long. CDR3 nucleotide sequence: TGTGCCAGCAGTGGGGACAGGGGCGCCACTATCACTGAAGCTTTCTTT. It codes for CASSGDRGATITEAFF.

This chain links TRBV29-1 with TRBJ2-7; tentative D call: TRBD2 (6 bases). V was trimmed by 6 bases and J by 4 bases, leaving 13 bases between them. Germline CDR1 reads SQVTM; CDR2 reads ANQGSEA. The CDR3 has 12 residues. The CDR3 region has the DNA TGCAGCGTCCACGGCGGGGCATACGAGCAGTACTTC. Translated, it gives CSVHGGAYEQYF.

This clonotype was seen a handful of times. The chain carries TRBV12-5 and TRBJ1-1, with D hard to call. V was cut by 6 bases and J by 4 bases, with 15 bases left in between. CDR3 length: 14 amino acids. Germline V CDR1 and CDR2: LGHNT, FRNRAP. The chain's CDR3 is CASGSDILGTEAFF. The CDR3 DNA reads as TGTGCTAGTGGCTCCGACATTCTGGGCACTGAAGCTTTCTTT.

This clonotype is medium-sized (0.01 to 0.1%) by share. The rearrangement uses TRBV12-3 or TRBV12-4 and TRBJ2-5; D gene ambiguous. This CDR3 contains 13 residues. With 6 bases removed from V and 0 bases from J, the gap between germline ends came to 8 bases. The CDR3 reads CASSGDYQETQYF. The CDR3 coding sequence is TGTGCCAGCAGCGGCGACTACCAAGAGACCCAGTACTTC.

In this sample, this clonotype turned up many times. The CDR3 loop reads CASSSGPRSSYEQYV. In nucleotides, the CDR3 is TGTGCCAGCAGCTCCGGGCCTCGAAGCTCCTACGAGCAGTACGTC. The rearrangement links TRBV5-4 to TRBJ2-7; D is unclear. The CDR3 consists of 15 residues. CDR1 and CDR2 (germline): SGHNT, YYREEE (reference sequence). Trimming removed 3 bases from V and 0 bases from J, with 13 bases in between.

Ten or more counts support this clonotype. V gene TRBV5-1 combines with J gene TRBJ2-1, with D unresolved. Per the germline V gene, CDR1 is SGHRS and CDR2 is YFSETQ. Trimming left V 4 bases short and J 7 bases short, with 9 bases between. The CDR3 has 12 residues. In DNA form, the CDR3 reads TGCGCCAGCAGCGGAAGGAGTAATGAGCAGTTCTTC. Its protein is CASSGRSNEQFF.

This clonotype was seen ten or more times. V is TRBV11-2 and J is TRBJ2-1; 9 nucleotides line up with TRBD1. V dropped 1 base and J dropped 7; count of bases not matched to a gene: 5. Germline assignment: CDR1 SGHAT and CDR2 FQNNGV. The CDR3 extends over 15 amino acids. CDR3 coding DNA: TGTGCCAGCAGCTTAGGGGACAGGGTTCTGAATGAGCAGTTCTTC. Protein sequence: CASSLGDRVLNEQFF.

This clonotype occurred many times. The chain uses TRBV18 and TRBJ1-4, with D maybe TRBD1 (5 bases). CDR1 is KGHSH and CDR2 is LQKENI in the germline V gene. The CDR3 totals 15 residues. V gave up 4 bases and J gave up 7 bases, with 16 bases separating them. The CDR3 sequence is CASSLRDRRLEKLFF. Here the CDR3 DNA reads TGTGCCAGCTCACTACGGGACCGAAGGCTTGAAAAACTGTTTTTT.

At least ten counts were recorded for this clonotype. The gene calls are TRBV25-1 and TRBJ1-4; D not certain. V was pared by 2 bases and J by 2 bases, with 9 bases between. Germline CDR1 and CDR2: MGHDK and SYGVNS. The CDR3 covers 15 residues. CDR3 in DNA: TGTGCCAGCAGTGAAGGAAAAGGGACTAATGAAAAACTGTTTTTT. It is translated as CASSEGKGTNEKLFF.